The 16 T cell receptor beta chains below were found in one sample sequenced in a study of long-term antiretroviral therapy in people with HIV. The immunoSEQ assay was v3.0, run at survey level. The repertoire was sequenced with immunoSEQ multiplex PCR; TCRdb's copy has only in-frame clones and lacks some. This table holds 25,000 to 30,000 clones, roughly 80% found once. The specimen was unsorted PBMCs, collected 3 years after starting antiretroviral therapy. Receptor source: a middle-aged man with HIV.

This clone showed up just once. The gene calls are TRBV7-3 and TRBJ2-2, with D perhaps matching TRBD2 (6 bases). V was trimmed by 5 bases and J by 3 bases, leaving 10 bases between them. Germline values: CDR1 SGHTA, CDR2 FQGTGA. This CDR3 region has 14 residues. The CDR3 loop is CASSRGSYTGELFF. The DNA of the CDR3 is TGTGCCAGCAGCCGGGGGTCTTACACCGGGGAGCTGTTTTTT.

The gene calls are TRBV19 and TRBJ2-7, with TRBD1 matching 7 bases. CDR3 size: 15 residues. V dropped 1 base and J dropped 0; count of bases not matched to a gene: 3. Germline-derived CDR1 and CDR2 are LNHDA and SQIVND (reference sequence). The CDR3 sequence: CASSIGTGASYEQYF. CDR3 DNA sequence: TGTGCCAGTAGTATAGGGACAGGAGCCTCCTACGAGCAGTACTTC. The variable domain in full, with the rest retrieved from reference TRBV19 and TRBJ2-7, is DGGITQSPKYLFRKEGQNVTLSCEQNLNHDAMYWYRQDPGQGLRLIYYSQIVNDFQKGDIAEGYSVSREKKESFPLTVTSAQKNPTAFYLCASSIGTGASYEQYFGPGTRLTVT.

The chain combines TRBV5-6 with TRBJ2-5, with a possible D match to TRBD2 (5 bases). The germline gives CDR1 SGHDT, CDR2 YYEEEE. The CDR3 is 13 residues long. Trimming removed 3 bases from V and 3 bases from J, with 9 bases in between. The DNA of the CDR3 is TGTGCCAGCAGCTGGGGAGCCGAAGAGACCCAGTACTTC. This sequence encodes CASSWGAEETQYF.

The chain couples TRBV15 to TRBJ2-1; 8 bases fit TRBD2. Trimming at V came to 0 bases and at J to 15 bases, leaving 7 bases not matched to a gene. The CDR3 length is 13 residues. Germline lookup yields CDR1 LNHNV and CDR2 YYDKDF (reference sequence). This CDR3 reads CATSRDPSGSVFF. The CDR3 bases are TGTGCCACCAGCAGAGATCCCAGCGGGAGTGTGTTCTTC.

This clone was counted a few times. This chain connects TRBV27 to TRBJ2-2; 8 bases are a match to TRBD1. Germline V gene lookup returns CDR1 MNHEY and CDR2 SMNVEV (reference sequence). The CDR3 has 12 residues. Trimming took 10 bases from V and 5 from J; bases not matched to a gene: 3. This CDR3 reads CATRQGTGELFF. The CDR3 DNA follows: TGTGCCACCCGACAGGGGACCGGGGAGCTGTTTTTT.

The chain links TRBV6-6 to TRBJ2-7, with D unclear. The germline V gene has CDR1 MNHNY and CDR2 SVGAGI (reference sequence). V was cut by 2 bases and J by 7 bases, with 15 bases left in between. The CDR3 length is 14 residues. The CDR3 DNA reads as TGTGCCAGCAGTTACGTACCGACCCCCGGGGAGCAGTACTTC. Amino acid sequence: CASSYVPTPGEQYF.

This chain links TRBV10-3 with TRBJ2-1; 7 bases fit TRBD1. Trimming took 2 bases from V and 8 from J; bases not matched to a gene: 6. The CDR3 sequence is 14 residues long. Germline loops: CDR1 ENHRY, CDR2 SYGVKD. CDR3 residues: CAISELGQAYEQFF. CDR3 sequence (DNA): TGTGCCATCAGTGAGCTCGGACAGGCATATGAGCAGTTCTTC.

This clone was counted a few times. This chain joins TRBV6-5 and TRBJ1-2, with D perhaps matching TRBD1 (5 bases). Per the germline V gene, CDR1 is MNHEY and CDR2 is SVGAGI. This CDR3 is built from 11 residues. Trimming took off 11 bases at V and 8 bases at J, with 15 bases between the two ends. CDR3 nucleotides: TGTGCCGCCATCGGGGGTCGAGGCTACACCTTC. Translation gives CAAIGGRGYTF.

V gene TRBV5-4 combines with J gene TRBJ2-7, with 9 bases matching TRBD2. CDR3 length: 13 amino acids. CDR1 is SGHNT, CDR2 YYREEE, per germline (reference sequence). Germline trimming cut 5 bases from V and 6 bases from J; bases unmatched to any gene: 6. In nucleotides, the CDR3 is TGTGCCAGCAGGCCGGGACTAGCCCGCGAGCAGTACTTC. Encoded protein: CASRPGLAREQYF.

The rearrangement links TRBV7-9 to TRBJ1-6; tentative D call: TRBD1 (5 bases). V gave up 4 bases and J gave up 14 bases, with 12 bases separating them. The CDR3 has 12 amino acids. Germline assignment: CDR1 SEHNR and CDR2 FQNEAQ (reference sequence). Written as DNA, the CDR3 is TGTGCCAGCAGCTCTGGGGACCTGGCCCTCCACTTT. Translation: CASSSGDLALHF.

The chain recombines TRBV4-3 with TRBJ2-1; TRBD2 matches at 7 bases. There are 15 residues in the CDR3. In germline, CDR1 is LGHNA, CDR2 YSLEER. Trimming at V came to 4 bases and at J to 3 bases, leaving 6 bases not matched to a gene. DNA of the CDR3: TGCGCCAGCAGCCCCCGTCCGGGGGGCTACAATGAGCAGTTCTTC. Residues: CASSPRPGGYNEQFF.

The CDR3 loop is CASSYPGRNEQFF. The DNA of the CDR3 is TGTGCCAGCAGTTACCCAGGGAGGAATGAGCAGTTCTTC. The genes are TRBV6-5 and TRBJ2-1; D possibly corresponds to TRBD2 (6 bases). The CDR3 consists of 13 residues. Germline V gene data show CDR1 as MNHEY and CDR2 as SVGAGI. V gave up 2 bases and J gave up 7 bases, with 9 bases separating them.

This clone has only a few counts. The chain recombines TRBV7-9 with TRBJ2-1, with 13 bases matching TRBD2. The junction had 7 bases not matched to a gene; V was cut back by 3 bases and J by 2 bases. The CDR3 spans 18 residues. Germline CDR1 reads SEHNR; CDR2 reads FQNEAQ (reference sequence). CDR3 amino acids: CASSFFQLAGGPYNEQFF. The DNA of the CDR3 is TGTGCCAGCAGCTTTTTCCAACTAGCGGGAGGGCCCTACAATGAGCAGTTCTTC.

The CDR3 coding sequence is TGTGCCAGCAAATCAGGGGTGTCACCAGATACGCAGTATTTT. It is translated as CASKSGVSPDTQYF. This chain links TRBV9 with TRBJ2-3, with D perhaps matching TRBD1 (6 bases). Germline lookup yields CDR1 SGDLS and CDR2 YYNGEE. This CDR3 region has 14 residues. The ends were cut back, 6 bases at V and 4 bases at J, with 15 bases in the middle.

This clone was detected only a few times. The J gene is TRBJ1-5, the V gene TRBV7-9, with D unresolved. Germline CDR1 reads SEHNR; CDR2 reads FQNEAQ (reference sequence). Trimming removed 5 bases at V and 6 bases at J, with 8 bases between. This CDR3 has 12 amino acids. The CDR3 protein is CASSPDGQPQHF. CDR3 DNA: TGTGCCAGCAGCCCCGATGGTCAGCCCCAGCATTTT.

The chain carries TRBV7-8 and TRBJ2-4; D unclear. V was shortened by 4 bases and J by 0 bases, with 10 bases between the two germline ends. The CDR3 loop spans 15 amino acids. CDR1 SGHVS and CDR2 FQNEAQ come from the germline V gene. This CDR3 is CASSSVDLAKNIQYF. The CDR3 nucleotides are TGTGCCAGCAGCTCCGTCGATCTAGCCAAAAACATTCAGTACTTC.